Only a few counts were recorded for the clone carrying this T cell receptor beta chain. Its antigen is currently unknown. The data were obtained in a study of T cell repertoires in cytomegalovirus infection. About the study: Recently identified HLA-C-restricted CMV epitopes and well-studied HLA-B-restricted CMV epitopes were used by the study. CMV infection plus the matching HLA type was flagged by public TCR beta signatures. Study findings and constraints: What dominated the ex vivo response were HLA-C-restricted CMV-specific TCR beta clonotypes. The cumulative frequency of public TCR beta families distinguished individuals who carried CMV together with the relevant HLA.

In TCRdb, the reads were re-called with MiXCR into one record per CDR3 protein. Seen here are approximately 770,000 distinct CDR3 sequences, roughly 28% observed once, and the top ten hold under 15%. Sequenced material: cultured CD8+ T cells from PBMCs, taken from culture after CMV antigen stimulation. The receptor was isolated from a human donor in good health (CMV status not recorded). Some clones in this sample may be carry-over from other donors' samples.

CDR3 coding DNA: TGTGCCAGCAGTTGGACCGACTCCTCCTCCTGGGAGCCCCAGCATTTT. Translated: CASSWTDSSSWEPQHF. This chain joins TRBV6-2 or TRBV6-3 and TRBJ1-5, with D unclear. Trimming removed 4 bases at V and 8 bases at J, with 21 bases between. The CDR3 runs 16 residues. Germline lookup yields CDR1 MNHEY and CDR2 SVGEGT.